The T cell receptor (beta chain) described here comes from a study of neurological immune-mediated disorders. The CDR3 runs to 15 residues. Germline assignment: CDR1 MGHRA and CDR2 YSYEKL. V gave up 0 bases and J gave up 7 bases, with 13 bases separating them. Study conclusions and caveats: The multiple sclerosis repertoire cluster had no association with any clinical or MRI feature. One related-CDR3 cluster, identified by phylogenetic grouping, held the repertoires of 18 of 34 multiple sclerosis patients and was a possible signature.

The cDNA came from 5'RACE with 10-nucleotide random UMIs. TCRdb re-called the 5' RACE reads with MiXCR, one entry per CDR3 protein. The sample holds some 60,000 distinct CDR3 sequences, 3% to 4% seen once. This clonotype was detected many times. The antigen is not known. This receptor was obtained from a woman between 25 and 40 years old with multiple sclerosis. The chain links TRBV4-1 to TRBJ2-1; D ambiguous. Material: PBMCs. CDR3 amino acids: CASSQEGVLRNEQFF. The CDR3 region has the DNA TGCGCCAGCAGCCAAGAGGGCGTATTGCGGAATGAGCAGTTCTTC.